The 27 T cell receptor beta chains below were found in one sample sequenced in a study of T cells after posttransplantation cyclophosphamide. Here immunoSEQ multiplex PCR was the method, and the copy in TCRdb shows in-frame clones only, minus some. This sample yields roughly 70,000 clones, of which 85% to 95% are seen a single time; about 3% belongs to the top ten. Sequencing was carried out using PBMCs. Receptor source: a woman in her twenties or thirties in good health and a related stem cell transplant donor.

The DNA of the CDR3 is TGTGCCAGTAGTATACAGACAGGAATCGTTGCGGGCTACACCTTC. Translated: CASSIQTGIVAGYTF. The chain links TRBV19 to TRBJ1-2; TRBD1 might be the D (6 bases). The ends were cut back, 2 bases at V and 8 bases at J, with 18 bases in the middle. The germline V gene encodes CDR1 LNHDA and CDR2 SQIVND (reference sequence). This CDR3 contains 15 residues.

This chain joins TRBV23-1 and TRBJ1-5; D unresolved. TRBV23-1 is reported as an ORF; its role is uncertain. The CDR3 covers 18 residues. V gave up 3 bases and J gave up 0 bases, with 18 bases separating them. CDR3 protein: CASSHSRAWTYSNQPQHF. CDR3 bases: TGCGCCAGCAGTCATTCGCGTGCCTGGACTTATAGCAATCAGCCCCAGCATTTT.

This clone has a handful of counts. The chain links TRBV9 to TRBJ2-3; tentative D call: TRBD1 (6 bases). The germline V gene encodes CDR1 SGDLS and CDR2 YYNGEE. The CDR3 has 12 amino acids. Trimming pared 6 bases from V and 8 bases from J, leaving 13 bases between. CDR3 loop: CASTLEGGTQYF. Written as DNA, the CDR3 is TGTGCCAGCACACTAGAAGGGGGTACGCAGTATTTT.

The chain couples TRBV5-1 to TRBJ2-2; 12 positions agree with TRBD2. The CDR3 spans 16 residues. After removal of 0 bases from V and 3 bases from J, the junction contained 0 bases not matched to a gene. CDR1 and CDR2 from the germline V gene are SGHRS and YFSETQ. The CDR3 here is CASSLGLAGDTGELFF. As DNA, the CDR3 is TGCGCCAGCAGCTTGGGACTAGCGGGGGACACCGGGGAGCTGTTTTTT.

DNA for the CDR3: TGTGCCAGCAGTTTAGAGGGGGCTTATAATTCACCCCTCCACTTT. This encodes CASSLEGAYNSPLHF. The chain employs TRBV27 and TRBJ1-6, with 7 positions matching TRBD1. The germline gives CDR1 MNHEY, CDR2 SMNVEV (reference sequence). The CDR3 consists of 15 residues. With 2 bases clipped from V and 4 bases from J, the junction kept 2 bases outside the gene matches.

The rearrangement links TRBV15 to TRBJ2-7; 10 positions agree with TRBD1. Germline V CDR1 and CDR2: LNHNV, YYDKDF (reference sequence). V lost 5 bases, J lost 0 bases, and 4 bases stayed unmatched. The CDR3 covers 15 residues. The CDR3 DNA sequence: TGTGCCACCAGCGCACGGACAGGGGGCTCCTACGAGCAGTACTTC. Translated, it gives CATSARTGGSYEQYF.

In this sample, this clone turned up a few times. The chain is built from TRBV7-9 and TRBJ2-7; D is unclear. V gave up 1 base and J gave up 3 bases, with 7 bases separating them. This CDR3 is 13 amino acids long. Germline CDR1 and CDR2: SEHNR and FQNEAQ (reference sequence). This CDR3 reads CASSLGANYEQYF. In DNA, the CDR3 is TGTGCCAGCAGCTTAGGGGCGAACTACGAGCAGTACTTC.

The rearrangement joins TRBV5-5 to TRBJ1-1; TRBD1 is a possible D gene (6 bases). V was cut by 3 bases and J by 1 base, with 13 bases left in between. CDR1 is SGHKS and CDR2 is YYEKEE in the germline V gene (reference sequence). This CDR3 is built from 15 residues. The CDR3 region has the DNA TGTGCCAGCAGCTCCTCCAGGGGAGGGAACACTGAAGCTTTCTTT. Its protein product is CASSSSRGGNTEAFF.

This chain joins TRBV10-3 and TRBJ1-2, with a possible D match to TRBD1 (5 bases). The length of the CDR3 is 13 residues. The V gene's germline CDR1 is ENHRY and CDR2 SYGVKD. V dropped 0 bases and J dropped 9 bases, with 11 bases sitting between them. The CDR3 here is CAISESGVGSYTF. CDR3 DNA: TGTGCCATCAGTGAGTCGGGGGTCGGGAGCTACACCTTC.

The table lists this clone with a count of one. The J gene is TRBJ1-5, the V gene TRBV7-2; TRBD1 aligns across 8 bases. The ends lost 7 bases at V and 9 bases at J; junction bases unmatched: 11. Germline-derived CDR1 and CDR2 are SGHTA and FQGNSA. This CDR3 region has 14 residues. CDR3 in amino acids: CASTYPGQGGPQHF. Here the CDR3 DNA reads TGTGCCAGCACCTACCCAGGACAGGGTGGGCCCCAGCATTTT.

This clone was picked up a small number of times. The junction differs from germline at one of its ends, possibly a read error. This sequence joins TRBV5-1 and TRBJ1-1, with 10 bases that match TRBD1. Germline CDR1 is SGHRS and CDR2 is YFSETQ. This CDR3 comprises 16 residues. As DNA, the CDR3 is TGCGCCAGCAGCATACAGCCGGGACAGGGGAACGCTGAAGCTTTCTTT. Protein: CASSIQPGQGNAEAFF.

The chain carries TRBV7-9 and TRBJ2-6, with D uncertain. This CDR3 is built from 15 residues. From germline, CDR1 is SEHNR and CDR2 FQNEAQ (reference sequence). The germline V and J ends were trimmed by 3 bases and 0 bases, with 6 bases remaining between them. CDR3 DNA sequence: TGTGCCAGCAGCTTCGGATCCTCTGGGGCCAACGTCCTGACTTTC. This translates into CASSFGSSGANVLTF. Filled out from reference TRBV7-9 and TRBJ2-6, the complete variable domain reads DTGVSQNPRHKITKRGQNVTFRCDPISEHNRLYWYRQTLGQGPEFLTYFQNEAQLEKSRLLSDRFSAERPKGSFSTLEIQRTEQGDSAMYLCASSFGSSGANVLTFGAGSRLTVL.

V and J are TRBV29-1 and TRBJ2-5, with D perhaps TRBD2 (6 bases). The V and J ends lost 4 bases and 5 bases respectively, with 14 bases between them. This CDR3 has 13 residues. Germline V gives CDR1 SQVTM, CDR2 ANQGSEA. CDR3 nucleotide sequence: TGCAGCGTTGCCCTAAGCGGGCACGAGACCCAGTACTTC. It encodes CSVALSGHETQYF. Full variable domain (outside the CDR3, taken from reference TRBV29-1 and TRBJ2-5): SAVISQKPSRDICQRGTSLTIQCQVDSQVTMMFWYRQQPGQSLTLIATANQGSEATYESGFVIDKFPISRPNLTFSTLTVSNMSPEDSSIYLCSVALSGHETQYFGPGTRLLVL.

V gene TRBV19 combines with J gene TRBJ1-2, with D maybe TRBD1 (6 bases). This CDR3 region has 12 residues. The germline V gene has CDR1 LNHDA and CDR2 SQIVND (reference sequence). V lost 5 bases and J 8 bases, leaving 12 bases between the germline ends. In nucleotides, the CDR3 is TGTGCCAGTAGTCTTGGAGGGGGAGGCTACACCTTC. This encodes CASSLGGGGYTF.

The chain carries TRBV7-2 and TRBJ1-3; D is undetermined. V was clipped by 0 bases and J by 2 bases, with 8 bases between them. The CDR3 consists of 15 residues. The germline V gene has CDR1 SGHTA and CDR2 FQGNSA. CDR3 in amino acids: CASSLAAGPGNTIYF. The CDR3 coding sequence is TGTGCCAGCAGCTTAGCCGCCGGTCCTGGAAACACCATATATTTT.

The chain couples TRBV20-1 to TRBJ1-2; 8 bases match TRBD1. Unmatched junction bases numbered 1, after V lost 6 bases and J lost 4 bases. Germline V lookup: CDR1 DFQATT, CDR2 SNEGSKA (reference sequence). CDR3 length: 11 residues. This CDR3 is CSAGTGYGYTF. DNA for the CDR3: TGCAGTGCGGGGACAGGCTATGGCTACACCTTC.

This clone appeared a few times. The rearrangement joins TRBV7-2 to TRBJ2-7; 13 nucleotides align to TRBD2. CDR1 is SGHTA and CDR2 is FQGNSA in the germline V gene. This CDR3 has 17 residues. V was clipped by 5 bases and J by 2 bases; unmatched bases: 9. The DNA for the CDR3 is TGTGCCAGCAGCCGCATTAGGACTAGCGGGGGAACCTACGAGCAGTACTTC. Protein: CASSRIRTSGGTYEQYF.

In nucleotides, the CDR3 is TGTGCCAGCTCAGCCCTACCGGGACAGGGTAGCACAGATACGCAGTATTTT. Its translation is CASSALPGQGSTDTQYF. The V call is TRBV18, the J call TRBJ2-3; 9 bases are shared with TRBD1. CDR3 size: 17 residues. The germline V gene has CDR1 KGHSH and CDR2 LQKENI. The V gene end was trimmed by 5 bases and the J gene end by 0 bases; junction bases not matched to a gene: 9.

V gene TRBV5-5 combines with J gene TRBJ1-1, with no clear D. The CDR3 runs to 14 residues. V shed 1 base and J shed 0 bases, with 7 bases lying between them. The V gene's germline CDR1 is SGHKS and CDR2 YYEKEE (reference sequence). CDR3 region: CASSLLLMNTEAFF. The CDR3 DNA follows: TGTGCCAGCAGCTTGCTATTAATGAACACTGAAGCTTTCTTT.

V and J are TRBV6-5 and TRBJ1-4; no definite D call. Germline V gene data show CDR1 as MNHEY and CDR2 as SVGAGI. With 6 bases removed from V and 8 bases from J, the gap between germline ends came to 13 bases. The CDR3 runs to 13 residues. The CDR3 DNA follows: TGTGCCAGCAGCTTAGGGCCGGGCGAAAAACTGTTTTTT. It is translated as CASSLGPGEKLFF.

V gene TRBV2 combines with J gene TRBJ1-5; tentatively, D is TRBD1 (5 bases). The CDR3 has 16 amino acids. Per germline, CDR1 SNHLY and CDR2 FYNNEI. Trimming took off 4 bases at V and 4 bases at J, with 17 bases between the two ends. The CDR3 is CASSAIFGGVNQPQHF. The CDR3, as DNA: TGTGCCAGCAGTGCGATCTTCGGGGGTGTAAATCAGCCCCAGCATTTT.

This clone has only one observation. This rearrangement joins TRBV4-3 to TRBJ1-1, with D uncertain. The CDR3 runs to 15 residues. Germline CDR1 LGHNA, CDR2 YSLEER. Trimming pared 1 base from V and 4 bases from J, leaving 13 bases between. The CDR3 is CASSQAIGRTTEAFF. CDR3 sequence (DNA): TGCGCCAGCAGCCAAGCGATAGGGAGGACCACTGAAGCTTTCTTT.

This rearrangement joins TRBV5-1 to TRBJ1-1; D unclear. CDR3 length: 12 amino acids. V gave up 5 bases and J gave up 4 bases, with 9 bases separating them. The germline V gene encodes CDR1 SGHRS and CDR2 YFSETQ. The CDR3 DNA reads TGCGCCAGCAGTTCGTGGGGCACTGAAGCTTTCTTT. It is translated as CASSSWGTEAFF.

This chain uses TRBV19 with TRBJ1-2; 7 positions agree with TRBD1. Germline lookup yields CDR1 LNHDA and CDR2 SQIVND (reference sequence). The CDR3 is 15 residues long. Trimming at V came to 4 bases and at J to 3 bases, leaving 8 bases not matched to a gene. The CDR3 reads CASSTGGGADYGYTF. CDR3 bases: TGTGCCAGTAGTACAGGGGGGGGCGCCGACTATGGCTACACCTTC.

The rearrangement uses TRBV19 and TRBJ2-7, with D perhaps TRBD1 (6 bases). CDR1 is LNHDA, CDR2 SQIVND, per germline (reference sequence). Trimming took 6 bases from V and 3 from J, leaving 6 bases between them. The length of the CDR3 is 11 residues. The CDR3 here is CASRQGYEQYF. The CDR3, as DNA: TGTGCCAGTAGACAGGGCTACGAGCAGTACTTC.

This clone was picked up one time. The CDR3 loop reads CITRSGTTTEAFF. CDR3 in DNA: TGCATCACCCGGTCTGGCACGACCACTGAAGCTTTCTTT. J is TRBJ1-1 and V is TRBV29-1; D is uncertain. The CDR3 contains 13 residues. CDR1 is SQVTM, CDR2 ANQGSEA, per germline.

The V and J genes are TRBV30 and TRBJ2-2, with D tentatively TRBD2 (5 bases). The CDR3 sequence is 15 residues long. From germline, CDR1 is GTSNPN and CDR2 SVGIG (reference sequence). V was cut by 0 bases and J by 6 bases, with 14 bases left in between. The chain's CDR3 is CAWSVEGREAGELFF. CDR3 DNA sequence: TGTGCCTGGAGTGTAGAAGGGAGAGAAGCCGGGGAGCTGTTTTTT.